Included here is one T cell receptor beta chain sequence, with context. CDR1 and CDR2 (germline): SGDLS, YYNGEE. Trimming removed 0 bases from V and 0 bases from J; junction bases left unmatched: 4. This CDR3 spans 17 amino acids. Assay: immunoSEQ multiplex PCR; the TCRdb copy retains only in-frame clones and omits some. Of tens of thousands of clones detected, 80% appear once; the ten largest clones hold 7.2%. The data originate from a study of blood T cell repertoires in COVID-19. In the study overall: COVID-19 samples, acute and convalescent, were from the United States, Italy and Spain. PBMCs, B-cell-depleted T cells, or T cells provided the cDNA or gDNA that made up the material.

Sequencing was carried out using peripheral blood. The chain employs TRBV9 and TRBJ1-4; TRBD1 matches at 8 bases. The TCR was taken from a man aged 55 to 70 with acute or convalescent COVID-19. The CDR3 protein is CASSVVGTGATNEKLFF. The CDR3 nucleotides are TGTGCCAGCAGCGTAGTTGGGACAGGAGCAACTAATGAAAAACTGTTTTTT.